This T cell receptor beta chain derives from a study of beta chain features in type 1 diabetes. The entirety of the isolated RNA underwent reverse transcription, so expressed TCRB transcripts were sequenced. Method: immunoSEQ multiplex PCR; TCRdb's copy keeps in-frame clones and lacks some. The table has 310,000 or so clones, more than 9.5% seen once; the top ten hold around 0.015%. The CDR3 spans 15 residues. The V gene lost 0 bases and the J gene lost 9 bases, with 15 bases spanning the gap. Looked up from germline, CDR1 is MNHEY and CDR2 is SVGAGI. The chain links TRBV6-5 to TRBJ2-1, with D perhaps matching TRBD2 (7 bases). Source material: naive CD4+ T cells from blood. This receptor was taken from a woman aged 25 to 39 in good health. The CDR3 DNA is TGTGCCAGCAGTTACTCGGATGGGGGCGGGGGTGAGCAGTTCTTC. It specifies CASSYSDGGGGEQFF.